This is a list of T cell receptor beta chains from one sample in a study of blood T cell repertoires in COVID-19. TCRdb's table, derived via immunoSEQ multiplex PCR, lists solely in-frame clones and lacks some. The sample has roughly 120,000 clones, more than 70% seen once; the top ten hold around 4.2%. Sequenced material: peripheral blood. The origin of the receptors is a man between 60 and 75 years old with acute or convalescent COVID-19. Each CDR3 is given with its conserved first and last residue. Fields, in order: CDR3 length, clone size, V gene, J gene, CDR3 protein. Clone size, where shown, is once, few, many, or a class for clones that have expanded.

>13|-|TRBV28|TRBJ1-1
CASRWTDRTEAFF
>12|-|TRBV3-1/TRBV3-2|TRBJ2-7
CASSQSLYEQYF
>17|-|TRBV14|TRBJ2-1
CASSLVSGRWFSHEQFF
>11|-|TRBV28|TRBJ2-1
CASSSRNEQFF
>15|once|TRBV24-1|TRBJ1-2
CATSDGIQGGYGYTF
>14|-|TRBV5-6|TRBJ2-7
CASSLRQGVYEQYF
>16|-|TRBV24-1|TRBJ2-4
CATSEAYRERKNIQYF
>14|-|TRBV10-3|TRBJ2-1
CAIRWDREGDEQFF
>12|-|TRBV7-9|TRBJ1-6
CASSRGGSPLHF
>14|once|TRBV9|TRBJ2-7
CASSSSPTGGEQYF
>13|-|TRBV29-1|TRBJ2-3
CSVDRTGTDTQYF
>14|-|TRBV2|TRBJ1-5
CASSDWQGRQPQHF
>13|once|TRBV25-1|TRBJ2-7
CASLGGSPYEQYF
>15|-|TRBV18|TRBJ2-2
CASSHRETNTGELFF
>14|-|TRBV7-2|TRBJ1-1
CASSPGTANTEAFF
>13|-|TRBV27|TRBJ1-2
CASSSTGIYGYTF
>15|-|TRBV6-5|TRBJ1-2
CASSYYPGHNYGYTF
>16|-|TRBV28|TRBJ1-5
CASSIQGAGGNQPQHF
>14|-|TRBV2|TRBJ1-2
CASSLRREPYGYTF
>15|few|TRBV5-6|TRBJ2-1
CASSLGTVGASEQFF